Shown below are 21 T cell receptor beta chains from a single sample sequenced in a study of T cells in Graves' hyperthyroidism and ophthalmopathy. Amplification yielded TCR beta CDR3 regions, with RNA transcripts as the source. The study used the HTBI primer set for a first-round RT-PCR of the TCR CDR3. In TCRdb, the multiplex PCR reads were re-called with MiXCR into one record per CDR3 protein. This table holds a few hundred thousand distinct CDR3 sequences, around 42% found once. The specimen sequenced was peripheral blood or thyroid tissue (not recorded which). The receptors were gathered from a young woman with Graves' hyperthyroidism.

The table lists this clonotype with a few counts. This chain connects TRBV12-3 or TRBV12-4 to TRBJ1-5, with D maybe TRBD1 (6 bases). Deletions cut 5 bases from V and 11 bases from J, with 19 bases between. The CDR3 consists of 14 residues. CDR3 region: CASSPGLGGETQHF. DNA for the CDR3: TGTGCCAGCAGTCCCGGACTAGGGGGAGAGACCCAGCATTTT.

This clonotype has ten or more counts. This chain joins TRBV7-9 and TRBJ1-2, with D unresolved. Deletions cut 5 bases from V and 3 bases from J, with 19 bases between. The CDR3 is 16 amino acids. CDR1 is SEHNR and CDR2 is FQNEAQ in the germline V gene (reference sequence). The CDR3 DNA reads as TGTGCCAGCAGCCTGGCGTTTCGAGGCCCATACTATGGCTACACCTTC. Its protein is CASSLAFRGPYYGYTF.

In the case of this clonotype: A much larger clone lies a single base off, so this may be a read error. The V call is TRBV2, the J call TRBJ1-1; no clear D. Trimming shortened V by 2 bases and J by 1 base, and 11 bases separated the two germline ends. The CDR3 has 15 amino acids. The V gene's germline CDR1 is SNHLY and CDR2 FYNNEI. The CDR3 coding sequence is TGTGCCAGCAGTGAATGGGGTAGCGAGAACACTGAAGCTTTCTTT. It is translated as CASSEWGSENTEAFF. Full variable domain (missing parts from reference TRBV2 and TRBJ1-1): EPEVTQTPSHQVTQMGQEVILRCVPISNHLYFYWYRQILGQKVEFLVSFYNNEISEKSEIFDDQFSVERPDGSNFTLKIRSTKLEDSAMYFCASSEWGSENTEAFFGQGTRLTVV.

About this clonotype itself: The junction departs from germline at one end; a sequencing error may be responsible. The rearrangement links TRBV6-1 to TRBJ1-2; D ambiguous. The germline V gene has CDR1 MNHNS and CDR2 SASEGT. The CDR3 spans 14 residues. CDR3 DNA sequence: TGTGCCAGCCGTGACCAGAATGGGAACTATGGCTACACCTTC. This sequence encodes CASRDQNGNYGYTF.

The chain combines TRBV4-1 with TRBJ2-5; a possible D gene is TRBD2 (5 bases). The CDR3 loop spans 20 amino acids. Trimming pared 1 base from V and 1 base from J, leaving 25 bases between. Germline assignment: CDR1 MGHRA and CDR2 YSYEKL. DNA for the CDR3: TGCGCCAGCAGCCAAGGGGAAATCAGGAACGAGCGGTTCATCCAAGAGACCCAGTACTTC. Its protein product is CASSQGEIRNERFIQETQYF.

This clonotype occurred a few times. This chain connects TRBV5-8 to TRBJ2-7; TRBD1 is a possible D gene (6 bases). Trimming cost V 0 bases and J 4 bases, with 23 bases left between them. This CDR3 region has 18 residues. The germline V gene encodes CDR1 SGHTS and CDR2 YDEGEE. This CDR3 is CASSLEQWGRSGLYEQYF. CDR3 in DNA: TGTGCCAGCAGCTTGGAGCAGTGGGGGCGATCAGGTCTATACGAGCAGTACTTC.

V usage is TRBV30 and J usage is TRBJ1-1; D uncertain. V lost 7 bases and J lost 5, with 11 bases in between. Germline V gene lookup returns CDR1 GTSNPN and CDR2 SVGIG (reference sequence). This CDR3 comprises 11 residues. The CDR3 DNA follows: TGTGCCTCAAGACGCTTAACTGAAGCTTTCTTT. Translated, it gives CASRRLTEAFF.

This clonotype appeared many times. The chain uses TRBV7-8 and TRBJ2-7; no clear D. Trimming took 4 bases from V and 0 from J, leaving 10 bases between them. CDR1 is SGHVS, CDR2 FQNEAQ, per germline. The CDR3 extends over 14 amino acids. CDR3 sequence (DNA): TGTGCCAGCAGCTCGCCGACGGTCTCCTACGAGCAGTACTTC. Protein sequence: CASSSPTVSYEQYF.

The chain joins TRBV24-1 to TRBJ2-2, with 8 bases that match TRBD2. CDR1 is KGHDR and CDR2 is SFDVKD in the germline V gene. CDR3 length equals 16 residues. Trimming removed 5 bases from V and 5 bases from J; junction bases left unmatched: 9. CDR3 nucleotide sequence: TGTGCCACCAGTGGAACCAATAGCGGGATGACCGGGGAGCTGTTTTTT. It encodes CATSGTNSGMTGELFF.

In regard to this clonotype: A much larger clone differs from this one at a single base, so this may be a read error. The V call is TRBV7-2, the J call TRBJ1-2; 11 positions match TRBD1. The CDR3 is 14 amino acids. The V gene's germline CDR1 is SGHTA and CDR2 FQGNSA. For the CDR3, the DNA is TGTGCCAGCAGCGGACAGGGGGCTGGCTATGGCCACACCTTC. Amino acid sequence: CASSGQGAGYGHTF.

The chain carries TRBV5-4 and TRBJ2-3; either TRBD1 or TRBD2 may supply D (5 bases each). V lost 3 bases to trimming and J lost 5 bases, with 16 bases between them. Germline values: CDR1 SGHNT, CDR2 YYREEE (reference sequence). This CDR3 has 15 residues. This chain's CDR3 is CASSSPGRGLDTQYF. Here the CDR3 DNA reads TGTGCCAGCAGCTCTCCGGGACGGGGATTAGATACGCAGTATTTT.

The table lists this clonotype with a count of one. The CDR3 is CASSRPVSSGANVLTF. CDR3 sequence (DNA): TGTGCCAGTAGTAGACCGGTGAGCTCTGGGGCCAACGTCCTGACTTTC. This rearrangement joins TRBV19 to TRBJ2-6; D is undetermined. The CDR3 is 16 residues long. Germline lookup yields CDR1 LNHDA and CDR2 SQIVND (reference sequence). V was trimmed by 4 bases and J by 0 bases, leaving 10 bases between them.

As concerns this clonotype: The junction shows a germline mismatch at one end, possibly a read error. V gene TRBV9 combines with J gene TRBJ2-2; TRBD2 is a possible D gene (6 bases). Germline values: CDR1 SGDLS, CDR2 YYNGEE. The CDR3 totals 15 residues. DNA of the CDR3: TGTGCCAGCAGCGCAGAGGGACTTAACACCGGGGAGCTGCCTTTT. Its protein is CASSAEGLNTGELPF.

CDR3 residues: CASSQAGALSYNEQFF. For the CDR3, the DNA is TGTGCCAGCAGCCAAGCGGGAGCGCTTTCCTACAATGAGCAGTTCTTC. This chain connects TRBV7-3 to TRBJ2-7; 8 bases line up with TRBD2. The end of the DNA aligns better with TRBJ2-1, so the J call may be wrong. This CDR3 is built from 16 residues. Germline V CDR1 and CDR2: SGHTA, FQGTGA.

This clonotype has a count of ten or more. The rearrangement links TRBV7-3 to TRBJ2-5; no definite D call. The germline V gene has CDR1 SGHTA and CDR2 FQGTGA. The CDR3 extends over 11 amino acids. Trimming removed 0 bases at V and 4 bases at J, with 0 bases between. The CDR3 DNA is TGTGCCAGCAGCTTAACAGAGACCCAGTACTTC. Its translation: CASSLTETQYF.

This rearrangement joins TRBV7-9 to TRBJ1-5; D not resolved. The CDR3 length is 12 residues. Germline V gene data show CDR1 as SEHNR and CDR2 as FQNEAQ (reference sequence). The V end lost 8 bases, the J end lost 11 bases, and 16 bases lay between the germline ends. The CDR3 loop is CASGPSLRTQHF. In DNA form, the CDR3 reads TGTGCCAGCGGCCCAAGCCTTAGGACCCAGCATTTT.

This clonotype appeared a single time. The V and J genes are TRBV2 and TRBJ1-4; TRBD1 agrees at 7 bases. The CDR3 contains 16 residues. Losses at the gene ends were 6 bases for V and 6 bases for J; bases not matched to a gene: 13. CDR1 is SNHLY and CDR2 is FYNNEI in the germline V gene. In DNA, the CDR3 is TGTGCCAGCAGCAGGGTGGGGGACAGCCTCGATGAAAAACTGTTTTTT. Translated: CASSRVGDSLDEKLFF.

This clonotype was detected only a few times. This chain links TRBV7-2 with TRBJ2-7; 7 bases fit TRBD2. Germline V gives CDR1 SGHTA, CDR2 FQGNSA. Trimming took 5 bases from V and 8 from J; bases not matched to a gene: 9. The CDR3 runs to 13 residues. This chain's CDR3 is CASSPFTGGKQYF. The CDR3 DNA follows: TGTGCCAGCAGCCCATTTACGGGGGGAAAGCAGTACTTC.

This clonotype was detected ten times or more. The chain links TRBV12-3 or TRBV12-4 to TRBJ1-2; D gene unclear. V gave up 7 bases and J gave up 3 bases, with 9 bases separating them. This CDR3 contains 12 residues. The CDR3 sequence: CASKGPYYGYTF. CDR3 coding DNA: TGTGCCAGCAAAGGACCGTACTATGGCTACACCTTC.

The CDR3 bases are TGTGCCAGCAGCTTAGCGGGAGTGGATGGGCAGTACTTC. It codes for CASSLAGVDGQYF. V gene TRBV7-8 combines with J gene TRBJ2-7; D might be TRBD2 (5 bases). V was clipped by 0 bases and J by 9 bases, with 12 bases between them. The germline V gene has CDR1 SGHVS and CDR2 FQNEAQ. The CDR3 length is 13 residues.

This clonotype is a singleton in its sample. The CDR3 protein is CSVDGATSTEAFF. CDR3 coding DNA: TGCAGCGTTGATGGGGCCACGAGCACTGAAGCTTTCTTT. This chain uses TRBV29-1 with TRBJ1-1; perhaps TRBD1 as D (5 bases). In germline, CDR1 is SQVTM, CDR2 ANQGSEA. The V end was cut by 3 bases, the J end by 4 bases, with 12 bases between. This CDR3 comprises 13 residues. The variable domain in full, with the rest retrieved from reference TRBV29-1 and TRBJ1-1, is SAVISQKPSRDICQRGTSLTIQCQVDSQVTMMFWYRQQPGQSLTLIATANQGSEATYESGFVIDKFPISRPNLTFSTLTVSNMSPEDSSIYLCSVDGATSTEAFFGQGTRLTVV.